These T cell receptor beta chains were read from a single sample in a study of shared clonotypes between healthy human individuals. Some clones are missing from TCRdb's copy, which holds only in-frame ones; the method was immunoSEQ multiplex PCR. The table records fewer than 800,000 clones, about 90% of them present only once. Material: naive CD8+ T cells sorted from blood. Source of these receptors: a man younger than 45 in good health. Each CDR3 is given with its conserved first and last residue. Each record gives: D gene, clone size, J gene, V gene, CDR3 protein, CDR3 DNA. The D gene is left open where the match is weak. Clone size is given for some rows only: seen once, a few or many times, or a class if the clone is expanded.

d_call: -; clone_size: -; j_call: TRBJ1-4; v_call: TRBV7-9; cdr3_aa: CASSLVLGRVNEKLFF; cdr3_nt: TGTGCCAGCAGCTTAGTCTTAGGACGGGTTAATGAAAAACTGTTTTTT
d_call: -; clone_size: -; j_call: TRBJ2-7; v_call: TRBV7-9; cdr3_aa: CASSSDSSYEQYF; cdr3_nt: TGTGCCAGCAGCTCGGACAGCTCCTACGAGCAGTACTTC
d_call: -; clone_size: -; j_call: TRBJ2-3; v_call: TRBV29-1; cdr3_aa: CSVDSGVVTDTQYF; cdr3_nt: TGCAGCGTTGATTCAGGGGTCGTCACAGATACGCAGTATTTT
d_call: -; clone_size: -; j_call: TRBJ1-2; v_call: TRBV4-3; cdr3_aa: CASSQDLTAIYGYTF; cdr3_nt: TGCGCCAGCAGCCAAGATTTAACAGCCATCTATGGCTACACCTTC
d_call: TRBD2; clone_size: -; j_call: TRBJ2-1; v_call: TRBV11-2; cdr3_aa: CASRLFGGGSSYNEQFF; cdr3_nt: TGTGCCAGCAGGTTGTTTGGGGGAGGGAGCTCCTACAATGAGCAGTTCTTC
d_call: -; clone_size: -; j_call: TRBJ2-7; v_call: TRBV30; cdr3_aa: CAWSVLAGHYEQYF; cdr3_nt: TGTGCCTGGAGTGTACTGGCGGGCCACTACGAGCAGTACTTC
d_call: -; clone_size: -; j_call: TRBJ2-7; v_call: TRBV23-1; cdr3_aa: CASSQLSRDSFF; cdr3_nt: TGCGCCAGCAGTCAATTAAGCCGGGACTCCTTCTTC
d_call: -; clone_size: -; j_call: TRBJ1-4; v_call: TRBV28; cdr3_aa: CASSLGSRVSSEKLFF; cdr3_nt: TGTGCCAGCAGTTTGGGTTCCAGGGTCTCAAGTGAAAAACTGTTTTTT
d_call: -; clone_size: -; j_call: TRBJ2-7; v_call: TRBV28; cdr3_aa: CASRRPGQIYYEQYF; cdr3_nt: TGTGCCAGCCGCCGGCCGGGGCAGATCTACTACGAGCAGTACTTC
d_call: -; clone_size: once; j_call: TRBJ2-1; v_call: TRBV5-1; cdr3_aa: CASSLGVNSYNEQFF; cdr3_nt: TGCGCCAGCAGCTTGGGGGTAAATTCCTACAATGAGCAGTTCTTC
d_call: -; clone_size: -; j_call: TRBJ2-5; v_call: TRBV29-1; cdr3_aa: CSVSWGLVEYF; cdr3_nt: TGCAGCGTATCTTGGGGATTAGTGGAGTACTTC
d_call: -; clone_size: -; j_call: TRBJ2-7; v_call: TRBV28; cdr3_aa: CASSLRQWYEQYF; cdr3_nt: TGTGCCAGCAGTTTACGCCAGTGGTACGAGCAGTACTTC
d_call: -; clone_size: once; j_call: TRBJ2-7; v_call: TRBV29-1; cdr3_aa: CSVEGRESSYEQYF; cdr3_nt: TGCAGCGTTGAGGGTCGGGAGAGCTCCTACGAGCAGTACTTC
d_call: TRBD1; clone_size: -; j_call: TRBJ2-7; v_call: TRBV10-2; cdr3_aa: CASSVTGLYEQYF; cdr3_nt: TGCGCCAGCAGTGTGACAGGGCTCTACGAGCAGTACTTC
d_call: -; clone_size: once; j_call: TRBJ1-2; v_call: TRBV6-1; cdr3_aa: CASSEERAGYGYTF; cdr3_nt: TGTGCCAGCAGTGAAGAGAGGGCAGGGTATGGCTACACCTTC
d_call: -; clone_size: -; j_call: TRBJ1-2; v_call: TRBV10-3; cdr3_aa: CAISESREADDLLYGYTF; cdr3_nt: TGTGCCATCAGTGAGTCGAGGGAAGCGGATGATTTATTATATGGCTACACCTTC
d_call: -; clone_size: -; j_call: TRBJ1-1; v_call: TRBV5-8; cdr3_aa: CASSFEGSGNTEAFF; cdr3_nt: TGTGCCAGCAGCTTCGAGGGCTCGGGAAACACTGAAGCTTTCTTT
d_call: -; clone_size: once; j_call: TRBJ2-7; v_call: TRBV19; cdr3_aa: CASSIGGRQYF; cdr3_nt: TGTGCCAGTAGTATCGGGGGGCGACAGTACTTC
d_call: -; clone_size: -; j_call: TRBJ1-5; v_call: TRBV29-1; cdr3_aa: CSAAPGVNQPQHF; cdr3_nt: TGCAGCGCTGCGCCAGGCGTCAATCAGCCCCAGCATTTT
d_call: -; clone_size: -; j_call: TRBJ2-7; v_call: TRBV4-1; cdr3_aa: CASSLSPGLRYEQYF; cdr3_nt: TGCGCCAGCAGCCTCTCCCCAGGACTTCGCTACGAGCAGTACTTC